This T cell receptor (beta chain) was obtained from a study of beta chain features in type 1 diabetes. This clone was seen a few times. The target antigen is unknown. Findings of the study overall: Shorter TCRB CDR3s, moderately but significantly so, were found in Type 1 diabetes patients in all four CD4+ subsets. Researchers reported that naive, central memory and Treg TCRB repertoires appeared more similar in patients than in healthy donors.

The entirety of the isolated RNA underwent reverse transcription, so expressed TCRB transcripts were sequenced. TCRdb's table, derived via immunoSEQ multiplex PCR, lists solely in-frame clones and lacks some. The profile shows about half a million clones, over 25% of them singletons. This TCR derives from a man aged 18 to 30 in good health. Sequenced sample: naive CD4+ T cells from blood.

Here the CDR3 reads CASSATGVGNTQYF. CDR3 in DNA: TGTGCCAGCAGCGCCACAGGGGTAGGAAATACGCAGTATTTT. The chain has TRBV7-9 and TRBJ2-3; 7 nucleotides align to TRBD1. There are 14 residues in the CDR3. CDR1 and CDR2 from the germline V gene are SEHNR and FQNEAQ (reference sequence). V shed 5 bases and J 7 bases; nucleotides not matched to a gene: 9.